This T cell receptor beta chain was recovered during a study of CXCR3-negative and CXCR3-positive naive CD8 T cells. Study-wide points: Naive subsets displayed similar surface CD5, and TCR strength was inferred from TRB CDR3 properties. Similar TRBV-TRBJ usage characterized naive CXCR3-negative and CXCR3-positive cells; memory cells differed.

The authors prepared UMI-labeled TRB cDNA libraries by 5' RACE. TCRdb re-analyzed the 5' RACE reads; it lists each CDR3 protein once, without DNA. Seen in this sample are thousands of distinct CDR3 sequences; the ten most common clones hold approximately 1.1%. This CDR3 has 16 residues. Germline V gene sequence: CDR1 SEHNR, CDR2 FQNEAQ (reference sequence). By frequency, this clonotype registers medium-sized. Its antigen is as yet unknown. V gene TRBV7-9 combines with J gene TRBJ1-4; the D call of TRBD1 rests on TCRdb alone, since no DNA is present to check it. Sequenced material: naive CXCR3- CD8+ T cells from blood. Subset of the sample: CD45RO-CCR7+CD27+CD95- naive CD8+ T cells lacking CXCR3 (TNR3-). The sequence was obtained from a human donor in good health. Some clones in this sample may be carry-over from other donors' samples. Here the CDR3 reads CASSLVGDNFVEKLFF.